This is a list of T cell receptor beta chains from one sample in a study of post-analysis software for immune sequencing data. From the PCR reads, TCRdb called clonotypes with MiXCR, one entry per CDR3 protein. The sample has approximately 630,000 distinct CDR3 sequences; over 45% are singletons. Sequencing input: blood. The receptors here all came from a girl aged 2-9 years with multiple sclerosis. The CDR3 runs from the conserved cysteine through the conserved F or W. The order of the fields is clone size, V gene, J gene, D gene, CDR3 protein, CDR3 DNA. D genes are given only for firm matches. Only part of the rows carry a size: once, few, many, or a class if the clone is expanded.

size: -
V: TRBV20-1
J: TRBJ2-5
D: -
CDR3: CSADTSQETQYF
DNA: TGCAGTGCTGACACTAGCCAAGAGACCCAGTACTTC

size: -
V: TRBV25-1
J: TRBJ1-3
D: -
CDR3: CASSGPVGSGNTIYF
DNA: TGTGCCAGCAGTGGGCCTGTGGGGTCCGGAAACACCATATATTTT

size: -
V: TRBV7-3
J: TRBJ2-1
D: -
CDR3: CASSLTGAVSHNEQFF
DNA: TGTGCCAGCAGCTTAACAGGCGCCGTCTCCCACAATGAGCAGTTCTTC

size: -
V: TRBV5-1
J: TRBJ1-5
D: -
CDR3: CASPLSQGWGGIPNQPQHF
DNA: TGCGCCAGCCCTCTCAGCCAGGGCTGGGGGGGGATTCCGAATCAGCCCCAGCATTTT

size: -
V: TRBV12-3/TRBV12-4
J: TRBJ1-2
D: -
CDR3: CASSFGRRYGYTF
DNA: TGTGCCAGCAGTTTCGGCAGGCGCTATGGCTACACCTTC

size: -
V: TRBV25-1
J: TRBJ1-2
D: -
CDR3: CASSESGRNYGYTF
DNA: TGTGCCAGCAGTGAATCAGGGAGGAACTATGGCTACACCTTC

size: once
V: TRBV20-1
J: TRBJ2-1
D: -
CDR3: CSARDRAESSYNEQFF
DNA: TGCAGTGCTAGAGATCGGGCTGAGAGCTCCTACAATGAGCAGTTCTTC

size: few
V: TRBV12-3/TRBV12-4
J: TRBJ1-2
D: TRBD1
CDR3: CASSVPGGGGYTF
DNA: TGTGCCAGCAGCGTCCCAGGGGGCGGGGGCTACACCTTC

size: -
V: TRBV12-3/TRBV12-4
J: TRBJ2-7
D: -
CDR3: CASSTGGLSYEQYF
DNA: TGTGCCAGCAGTACCGGGGGCTTGAGCTACGAGCAGTACTTC

size: -
V: TRBV4-3
J: TRBJ2-1
D: -
CDR3: CASSQDYLSYNEQFF
DNA: TGCGCCAGCAGCCAAGACTACCTTTCCTACAATGAGCAGTTCTTC

size: -
V: TRBV6-2/TRBV6-3
J: TRBJ1-1
D: -
CDR3: CASSYGRNTEAFF
DNA: TGTGCCAGCAGTTATGGGCGGAACACTGAAGCTTTCTTT

size: -
V: TRBV10-1
J: TRBJ1-2
D: -
CDR3: CASSESGDLYSYTF
DNA: TGCGCCAGCAGTGAGTCCGGGGACCTCTATAGCTACACCTTC

size: -
V: TRBV6-2/TRBV6-3
J: TRBJ2-6
D: -
CDR3: CASSTDGSGANVLTF
DNA: TGTGCCAGCAGTACGGACGGGTCCGGGGCCAACGTCCTGACTTTC

size: once
V: TRBV12-3/TRBV12-4
J: TRBJ1-1
D: -
CDR3: CASSSRGSTEAFF
DNA: TGTGCCAGCAGTTCGCGGGGGTCCACTGAAGCTTTCTTT

size: -
V: TRBV6-2/TRBV6-3
J: TRBJ2-1
D: TRBD2
CDR3: CASSYGTTFNEQFF
DNA: TGTGCCAGCAGTTACGGGACTACTTTCAATGAGCAGTTCTTC

size: -
V: TRBV12-3/TRBV12-4
J: TRBJ2-1
D: -
CDR3: CASRKTGGNYNEQFF
DNA: TGTGCCAGCAGGAAAACTGGCGGCAACTACAATGAGCAGTTCTTC

size: -
V: TRBV2
J: TRBJ1-5
D: -
CDR3: CASGGQINQPQHF
DNA: TGTGCCAGCGGCGGCCAGATTAATCAGCCCCAGCATTTT

size: -
V: TRBV20-1
J: TRBJ2-3
D: TRBD2
CDR3: CSARDLVLAGDTDTQYF
DNA: TGCAGTGCTAGAGATTTGGTCCTAGCGGGGGACACAGATACGCAGTATTTT

size: -
V: TRBV7-9
J: TRBJ2-5
D: TRBD2
CDR3: CASSLCEAGGPCQETQYF
DNA: TGTGCCAGCAGCTTATGCGAAGCGGGGGGCCCCTGCCAAGAGACCCAGTACTTC

size: -
V: TRBV11-2
J: TRBJ1-5
D: TRBD1
CDR3: CASSLNTGGGQPQHF
DNA: TGTGCCAGCAGCTTAAATACAGGGGGCGGTCAGCCCCAGCATTTT

size: -
V: TRBV11-2
J: TRBJ2-1
D: -
CDR3: CASSLDGFLPSYNEQFF
DNA: TGTGCCAGCAGCTTAGATGGGTTCCTTCCCTCCTACAATGAGCAGTTCTTC

size: few
V: TRBV11-2
J: TRBJ2-1
D: TRBD1
CDR3: CASSLDLGQGAGLMDEQFF
DNA: TGTGCCAGCAGCTTAGATTTGGGACAGGGGGCTGGCCTTATGGATGAGCAGTTCTTC

size: -
V: TRBV2
J: TRBJ2-1
D: -
CDR3: CASRDFGDEQFF
DNA: TGTGCCAGCAGGGACTTCGGCGATGAGCAGTTCTTC

size: -
V: TRBV5-5
J: TRBJ1-5
D: -
CDR3: CASTMIFLGCQHF
DNA: TGTGCCAGCACCATGATTTTTTTAGGGTGCCAGCATTTT

size: -
V: TRBV10-3
J: TRBJ2-5
D: -
CDR3: CAISEDRQVIQETQYF
DNA: TGTGCCATCAGTGAGGACAGACAGGTCATACAAGAGACCCAGTACTTC

size: -
V: TRBV2
J: TRBJ1-1
D: -
CDR3: CASNLGQLTEAFF
DNA: TGTGCCAGCAACTTAGGACAGCTCACTGAAGCTTTCTTT

size: -
V: TRBV2
J: TRBJ2-7
D: -
CDR3: CASTQGDGPEQYF
DNA: TGTGCCAGTACCCAAGGGGACGGACCCGAGCAGTACTTC

size: -
V: TRBV5-1
J: TRBJ2-5
D: -
CDR3: CASSLRRTNGVMETQYF
DNA: TGCGCCAGCAGCCTAAGAAGGACAAACGGGGTCATGGAGACCCAGTACTTC

size: -
V: TRBV9
J: TRBJ2-7
D: -
CDR3: CASSTSQGGYEQYF
DNA: TGTGCCAGCAGCACCTCCCAGGGGGGCTACGAGCAGTACTTC

size: -
V: TRBV5-1
J: TRBJ1-2
D: -
CDR3: CASSLWAPSEGYTF
DNA: TGCGCCAGCAGCTTGTGGGCCCCCTCGGAAGGCTACACCTTC

size: -
V: TRBV20-1
J: TRBJ2-3
D: TRBD2
CDR3: CSASVGLMPSGTSTDTQYF
DNA: TGCAGTGCTAGTGTCGGTTTAATGCCTAGCGGGACTAGCACAGATACGCAGTATTTT

size: -
V: TRBV7-9
J: TRBJ2-1
D: TRBD2
CDR3: CAGSISGGRNEQFF
DNA: TGTGCCGGCAGCATCTCGGGAGGCCGAAATGAGCAGTTCTTC

size: -
V: TRBV20-1
J: TRBJ2-7
D: TRBD1
CDR3: CSARVLETGGYEQYF
DNA: TGCAGTGCTAGAGTTCTAGAGACAGGGGGCTACGAGCAGTACTTC

size: -
V: TRBV20-1
J: TRBJ1-2
D: -
CDR3: CSARDQAGFGYTF
DNA: TGCAGTGCTAGAGATCAGGCGGGGTTTGGCTACACCTTC

size: -
V: TRBV27
J: TRBJ2-5
D: -
CDR3: CASSDRGGFKETQYF
DNA: TGTGCCAGCAGTGACAGGGGAGGGTTTAAAGAGACCCAGTACTTC

size: few
V: TRBV29-1
J: TRBJ2-6
D: -
CDR3: CSVEDVGLSSGANVLTF
DNA: TGCAGCGTTGAAGATGTAGGGCTGAGCTCTGGGGCCAACGTCCTGACTTTC

size: -
V: TRBV6-4
J: TRBJ2-3
D: -
CDR3: CASSDSKGGGTDTQYF
DNA: TGTGCCAGCAGTGACTCAAAAGGAGGAGGCACAGATACGCAGTATTTT

size: -
V: TRBV5-1
J: TRBJ1-2
D: -
CDR3: CASSLVEVVQGHLRGRGYTF
DNA: TGCGCCAGCAGCTTGGTGGAGGTAGTACAGGGACACCTTCGAGGCAGGGGCTACACCTTC

size: -
V: TRBV20-1
J: TRBJ2-5
D: -
CDR3: CSARGALGSAEQYF
DNA: TGCAGTGCTAGAGGGGCTTTGGGGTCGGCGGAGCAGTACTTC

size: -
V: TRBV5-1
J: TRBJ2-5
D: TRBD2
CDR3: CASSLAGRTETQYF
DNA: TGCGCCAGCAGCTTGGCCGGGAGGACAGAGACCCAGTACTTC